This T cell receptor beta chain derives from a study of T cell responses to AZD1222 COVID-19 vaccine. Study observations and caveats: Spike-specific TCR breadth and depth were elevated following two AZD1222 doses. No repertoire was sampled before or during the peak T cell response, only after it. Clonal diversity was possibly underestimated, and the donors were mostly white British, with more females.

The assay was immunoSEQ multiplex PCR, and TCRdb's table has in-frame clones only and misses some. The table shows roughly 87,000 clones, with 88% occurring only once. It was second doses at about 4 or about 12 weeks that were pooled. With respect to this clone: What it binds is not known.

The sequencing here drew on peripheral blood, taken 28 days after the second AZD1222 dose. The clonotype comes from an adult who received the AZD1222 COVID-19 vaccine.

The CDR3 DNA reads as TGTGCCAGTAGTACTAGCGGGCCCTACAATGAGCAGTTCTTC. Its protein product is CASSTSGPYNEQFF. This chain links TRBV19 with TRBJ2-1, with 8 bases identical to TRBD2. The CDR3 is made up of 14 amino acids. The junction had 1 base not matched to a gene; V was cut back by 4 bases and J by 2 bases. Germline-derived CDR1 and CDR2 are LNHDA and SQIVND (reference sequence).